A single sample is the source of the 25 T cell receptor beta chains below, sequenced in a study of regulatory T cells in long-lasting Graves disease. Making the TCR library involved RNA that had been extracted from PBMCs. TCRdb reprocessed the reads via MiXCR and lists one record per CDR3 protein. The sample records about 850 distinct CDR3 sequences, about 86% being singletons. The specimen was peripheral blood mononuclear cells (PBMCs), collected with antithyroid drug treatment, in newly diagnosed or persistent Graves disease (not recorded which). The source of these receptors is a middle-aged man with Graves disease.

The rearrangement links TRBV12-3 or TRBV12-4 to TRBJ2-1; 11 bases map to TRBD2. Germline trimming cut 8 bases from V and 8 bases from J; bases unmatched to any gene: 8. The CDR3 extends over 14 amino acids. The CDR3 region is CASSLAGDVDEQFF. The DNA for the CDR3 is TGTGCCAGCTCACTAGCGGGAGACGTCGATGAGCAGTTCTTC.

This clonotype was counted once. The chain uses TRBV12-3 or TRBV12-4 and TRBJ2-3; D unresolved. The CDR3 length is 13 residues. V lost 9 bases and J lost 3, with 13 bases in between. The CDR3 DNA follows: TGTGCCAGTCGCTGGCGGAGTACAGATACGCAGTATTTT. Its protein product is CASRWRSTDTQYF.

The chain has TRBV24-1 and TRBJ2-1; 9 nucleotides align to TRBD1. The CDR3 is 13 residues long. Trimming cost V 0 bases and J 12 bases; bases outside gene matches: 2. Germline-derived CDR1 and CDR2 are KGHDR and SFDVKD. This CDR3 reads CATSDLDRGWQFF. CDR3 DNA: TGTGCCACCAGTGATTTGGACAGGGGGTGGCAGTTCTTC.

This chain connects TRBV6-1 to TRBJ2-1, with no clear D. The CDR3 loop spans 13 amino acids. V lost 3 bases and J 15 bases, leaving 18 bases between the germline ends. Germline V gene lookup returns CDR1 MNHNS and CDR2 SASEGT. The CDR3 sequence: CASSEETFTDPFF. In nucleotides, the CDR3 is TGTGCCAGCAGTGAGGAAACCTTTACGGATCCGTTCTTC.

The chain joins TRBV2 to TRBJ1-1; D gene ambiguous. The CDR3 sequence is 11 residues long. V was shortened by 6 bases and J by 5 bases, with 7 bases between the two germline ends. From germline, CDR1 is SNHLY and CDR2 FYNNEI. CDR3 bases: TGTGCCAGCAGGCGGAATACTGAAGCTTTCTTT. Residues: CASRRNTEAFF.

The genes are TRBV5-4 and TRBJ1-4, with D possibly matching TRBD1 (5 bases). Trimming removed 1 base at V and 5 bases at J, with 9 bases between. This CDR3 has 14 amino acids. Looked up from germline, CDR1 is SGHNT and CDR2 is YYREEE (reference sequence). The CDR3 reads CASSLSGGNEKLFF. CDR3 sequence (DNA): TGTGCCAGCAGCTTGTCCGGGGGGAATGAAAAACTGTTTTTT.

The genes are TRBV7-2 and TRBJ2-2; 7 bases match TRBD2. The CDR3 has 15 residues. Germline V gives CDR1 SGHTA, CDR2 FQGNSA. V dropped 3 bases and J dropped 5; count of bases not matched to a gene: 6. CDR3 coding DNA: TGTGCCAGCAGCTTCTATACTAGCGTGACCGGGGAGCTGTTTTTT. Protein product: CASSFYTSVTGELFF.

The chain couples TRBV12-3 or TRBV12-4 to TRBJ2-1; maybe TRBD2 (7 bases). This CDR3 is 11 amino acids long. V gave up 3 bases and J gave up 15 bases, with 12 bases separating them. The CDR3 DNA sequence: TGTGCCAGCAGTTTTGGGGGGGCTCTGTTCTTC. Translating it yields CASSFGGALFF.

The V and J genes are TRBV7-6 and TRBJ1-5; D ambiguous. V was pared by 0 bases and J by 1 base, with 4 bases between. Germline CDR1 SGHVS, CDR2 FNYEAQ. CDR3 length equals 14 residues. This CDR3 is CASSLAGSNQPQHF. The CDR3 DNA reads TGTGCCAGCAGCTTAGCGGGGAGCAATCAGCCCCAGCATTTT.

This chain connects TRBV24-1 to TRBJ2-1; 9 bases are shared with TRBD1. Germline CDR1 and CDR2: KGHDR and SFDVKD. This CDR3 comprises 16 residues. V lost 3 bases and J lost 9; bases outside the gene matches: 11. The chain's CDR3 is CATSDNLQGARGEQFF. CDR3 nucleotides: TGTGCCACCAGTGATAATCTACAGGGGGCCAGGGGTGAGCAGTTCTTC.

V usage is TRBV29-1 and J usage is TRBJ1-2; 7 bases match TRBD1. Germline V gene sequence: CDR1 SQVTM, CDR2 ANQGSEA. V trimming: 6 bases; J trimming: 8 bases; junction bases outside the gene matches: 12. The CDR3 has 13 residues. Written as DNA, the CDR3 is TGCAGCGTCCGGACAGGAGCTATCAGGGGCTACACCTTC. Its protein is CSVRTGAIRGYTF.

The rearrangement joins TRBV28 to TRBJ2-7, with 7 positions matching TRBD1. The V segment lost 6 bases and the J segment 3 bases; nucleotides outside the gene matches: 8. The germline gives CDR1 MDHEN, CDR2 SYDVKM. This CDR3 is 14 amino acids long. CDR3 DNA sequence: TGTGCCAGCAGAGAGGGACAGAAAGACTACGAGCAGTACTTC. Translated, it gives CASREGQKDYEQYF.

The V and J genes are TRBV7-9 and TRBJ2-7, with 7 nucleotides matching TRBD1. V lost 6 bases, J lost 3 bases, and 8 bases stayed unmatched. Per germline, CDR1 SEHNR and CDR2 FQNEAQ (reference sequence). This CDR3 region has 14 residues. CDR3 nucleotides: TGTGCCAGCAGTCACCGGGACAGAAACTACGAGCAGTACTTC. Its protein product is CASSHRDRNYEQYF.

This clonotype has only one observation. The CDR3 DNA follows: TGTGCCAGCAGCCGGGGGACTTTCGAGCAGTACTTC. This encodes CASSRGTFEQYF. This rearrangement joins TRBV12-3 or TRBV12-4 to TRBJ2-7; possibly TRBD2 for D (6 bases). The V and J ends lost 6 bases and 6 bases respectively, with 12 bases between them. The CDR3 loop spans 12 amino acids.

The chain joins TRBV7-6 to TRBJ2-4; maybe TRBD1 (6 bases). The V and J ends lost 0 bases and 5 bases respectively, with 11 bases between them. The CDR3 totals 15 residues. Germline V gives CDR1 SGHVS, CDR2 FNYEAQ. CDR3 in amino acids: CASSLAWGRENIQYF. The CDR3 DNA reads TGTGCCAGCAGCTTAGCGTGGGGGCGCGAAAACATTCAGTACTTC.

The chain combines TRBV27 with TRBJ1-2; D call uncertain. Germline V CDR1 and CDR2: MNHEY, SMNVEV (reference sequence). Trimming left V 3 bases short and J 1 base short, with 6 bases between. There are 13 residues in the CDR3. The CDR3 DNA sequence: TGTGCCAGCAGTTTTGAGGGTAACTATGGCTACACCTTC. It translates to CASSFEGNYGYTF.

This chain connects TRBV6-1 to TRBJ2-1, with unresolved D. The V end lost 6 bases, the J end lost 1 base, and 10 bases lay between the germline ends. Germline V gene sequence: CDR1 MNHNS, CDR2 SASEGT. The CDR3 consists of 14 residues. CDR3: CASSEMSSYNEQFF. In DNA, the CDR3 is TGTGCCAGCAGCGAGATGTCATCCTACAATGAGCAGTTCTTC.

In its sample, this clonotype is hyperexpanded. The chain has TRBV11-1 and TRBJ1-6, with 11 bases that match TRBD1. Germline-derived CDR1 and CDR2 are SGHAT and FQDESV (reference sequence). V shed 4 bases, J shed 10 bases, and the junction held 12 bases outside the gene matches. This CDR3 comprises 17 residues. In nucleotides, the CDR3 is TGTGCCAGCAGCTCGCATGATGGACAGGGGGCGCGGTCACCCCTCCACTTT. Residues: CASSSHDGQGARSPLHF.

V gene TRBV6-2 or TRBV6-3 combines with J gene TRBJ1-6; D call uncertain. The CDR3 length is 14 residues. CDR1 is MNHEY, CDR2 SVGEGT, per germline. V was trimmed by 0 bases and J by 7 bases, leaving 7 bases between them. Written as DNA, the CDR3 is TGTGCCAGCAGTTACTCCTCATTCAATTCACCCCTCCACTTT. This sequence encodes CASSYSSFNSPLHF.

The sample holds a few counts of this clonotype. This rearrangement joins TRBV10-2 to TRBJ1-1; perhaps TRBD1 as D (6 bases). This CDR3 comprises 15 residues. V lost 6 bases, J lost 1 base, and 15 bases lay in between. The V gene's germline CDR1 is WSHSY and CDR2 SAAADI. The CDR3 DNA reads TGCGCCAGCAGGGGGGGCCTTGGGAGGAACACTGAAGCTTTCTTT. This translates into CASRGGLGRNTEAFF.

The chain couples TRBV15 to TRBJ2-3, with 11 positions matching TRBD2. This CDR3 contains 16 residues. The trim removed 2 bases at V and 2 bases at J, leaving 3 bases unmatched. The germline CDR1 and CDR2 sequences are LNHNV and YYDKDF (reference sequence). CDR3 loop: CATSRQLAGATDTQYF. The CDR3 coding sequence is TGTGCCACCAGCAGACAACTAGCGGGAGCCACAGATACGCAGTATTTT.

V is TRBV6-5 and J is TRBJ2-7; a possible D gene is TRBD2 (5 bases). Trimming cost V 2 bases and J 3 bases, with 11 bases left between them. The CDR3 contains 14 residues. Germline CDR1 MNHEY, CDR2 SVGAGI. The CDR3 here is CASSYTGTYYEQYF. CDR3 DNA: TGTGCCAGCAGTTACACGGGAACCTACTACGAGCAGTACTTC.

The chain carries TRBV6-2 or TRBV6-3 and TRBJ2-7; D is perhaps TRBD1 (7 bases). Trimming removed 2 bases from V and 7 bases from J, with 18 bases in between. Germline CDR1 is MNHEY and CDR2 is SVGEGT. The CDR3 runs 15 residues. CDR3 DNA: TGTGCCAGCAGTTACGGAGGGGGCCCATGGGAAGAGCAGTACTTC. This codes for CASSYGGGPWEEQYF.

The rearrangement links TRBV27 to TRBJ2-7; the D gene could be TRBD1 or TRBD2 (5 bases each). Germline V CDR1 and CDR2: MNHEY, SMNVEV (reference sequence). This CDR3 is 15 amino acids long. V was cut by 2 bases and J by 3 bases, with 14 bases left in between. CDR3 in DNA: TGTGCCAGCAGTTTAGGTGAGGGGCGCGGCTACGAGCAGTACTTC. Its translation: CASSLGEGRGYEQYF.

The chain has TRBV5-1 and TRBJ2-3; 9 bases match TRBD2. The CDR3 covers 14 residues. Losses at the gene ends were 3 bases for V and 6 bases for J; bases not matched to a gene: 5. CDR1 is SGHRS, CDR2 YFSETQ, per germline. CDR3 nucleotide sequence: TGCGCCAGCAGCTGGGGACTAGCTGAGGATACGCAGTATTTT. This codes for CASSWGLAEDTQYF.